Sequencing of this TCR beta chain was carried out in a study of blood T cell repertoires in COVID-19. Study context: Sites in the United States, Italy and Spain provided acute and convalescent COVID-19 samples. Sources were T cells, B-cell-depleted T cells, or PBMCs; the material itself was cDNA or gDNA.

Measured with immunoSEQ multiplex PCR; TCRdb has only the in-frame clones, and not every one. The repertoire includes around 100,000 clones, roughly nine tenths of them detected once, and over 2% sits in the top ten. The sample holds a few counts of this clone. Germline V lookup: CDR1 MNHEY, CDR2 SVGAGI. This CDR3 comprises 16 residues. Between the trimmed V and J ends, which lost 0 bases and 0 bases, there was a span of 11 bases. The sample taken for sequencing was peripheral blood. The source of this sequence is a man in his fifties with active COVID-19. The chain has TRBV6-5 and TRBJ1-2; TRBD1 is a possible D gene (6 bases). The CDR3 is CASSYSGAESNYGYTF. In DNA form, the CDR3 reads TGTGCCAGCAGTTACTCGGGGGCAGAATCTAACTATGGCTACACCTTC.